What follows are 4 T cell receptor beta chains derived from one specimen sequenced in a study of blood T cell repertoires in COVID-19. The data were produced by immunoSEQ multiplex PCR, yet TCRdb's version contains in-frame clones alone and is incomplete. The table includes 150,000 to 180,000 clones, approximately 80% detected once. The sequencing input was peripheral blood. These receptors originate from an older woman with COVID-19, enrolled during active disease.

This clone was recorded once. This chain uses TRBV5-1 with TRBJ2-2; D is uncertain. V dropped 3 bases and J dropped 5 bases, with 11 bases sitting between them. This CDR3 contains 14 residues. Germline V lookup: CDR1 SGHRS, CDR2 YFSETQ. The DNA for the CDR3 is TGCGCCAGCAGCTCAGGTTTTGGGACCGGGGAGCTGTTTTTT. Protein: CASSSGFGTGELFF. Variable domain in full (rest from reference TRBV5-1 and TRBJ2-2): KAGVTQTPRYLIKTRGQQVTLSCSPISGHRSVSWYQQTPGQGLQFLFEYFSETQRNKGNFPGRFSGRQFSNSRSEMNVSTLELGDSALYLCASSSGFGTGELFFGEGSRLTVL.

This chain joins TRBV7-2 and TRBJ2-1; 12 positions match TRBD2. Germline lookup yields CDR1 SGHTA and CDR2 FQGNSA. J gave up 5 bases and V 3 bases, and 5 bases lay outside the gene matches. The CDR3 consists of 16 residues. CDR3: CASSFLGLAGHNEQFF. In nucleotides, the CDR3 is TGTGCCAGCAGCTTCCTAGGACTAGCGGGGCACAATGAGCAGTTCTTC.

This chain links TRBV7-9 with TRBJ2-3; 16 nucleotides align to TRBD2. The V and J ends lost 3 bases and 8 bases, in that order; junction bases with no gene match: 5. The CDR3 contains 16 residues. Germline V gene data show CDR1 as SEHNR and CDR2 as FQNEAQ (reference sequence). CDR3 coding DNA: TGTGCCAGCAGCTTCCCGGGACTAGCGGGAGGGGGTACGCAGTATTTT. Translating it yields CASSFPGLAGGGTQYF. Filled out from reference TRBV7-9 and TRBJ2-3, the complete variable domain reads DTGVSQNPRHKITKRGQNVTFRCDPISEHNRLYWYRQTLGQGPEFLTYFQNEAQLEKSRLLSDRFSAERPKGSFSTLEIQRTEQGDSAMYLCASSFPGLAGGGTQYFGPGTRLTVL.

J is TRBJ2-5 and V is TRBV5-4, with D maybe TRBD2 (6 bases). Trimming shortened V by 4 bases and J by 5 bases, and 12 bases separated the two germline ends. From germline, CDR1 is SGHNT and CDR2 YYREEE (reference sequence). This CDR3 region has 13 residues. The CDR3 DNA is TGTGCCAGCAGCGACAGCCGGGAGGAGACCCAGTACTTC. Translating it yields CASSDSREETQYF.